These 20 T cell receptor beta chains were all obtained from the same sample, sequenced in a study of shared clonotypes between healthy human individuals. Only in-frame clones appear in the TCRdb table, and some are missing; sequencing was by immunoSEQ multiplex PCR. Among roughly 2 million clones listed, 90% to 96% were seen once. The specimen sequenced was naive CD4+ T cells sorted from blood. Sample subset: CD45RA+ positively selected. The source is a man younger than 30 in good health.

This rearrangement joins TRBV5-1 to TRBJ1-2, with 9 positions matching TRBD1. The CDR3 extends over 14 amino acids. CDR1 and CDR2 from the germline V gene are SGHRS and YFSETQ. Trimming removed 4 bases from V and 3 bases from J; junction bases left unmatched: 4. The CDR3 nucleotides read TGCGCCAGCAGCAGAACAGGGGGCGACTATGGCTACACCTTC. Amino acid sequence: CASSRTGGDYGYTF.

The rearrangement joins TRBV10-3 to TRBJ2-1; D could derive from TRBD1 or TRBD2 (5 bases each). Germline CDR1 ENHRY, CDR2 SYGVKD. V lost 3 bases and J lost 7, with 10 bases in between. The CDR3 sequence is 13 residues long. The CDR3, as DNA: TGTGCCATCAGTGACTGGGGCGGGAATGAGCAGTTCTTC. Translating it yields CAISDWGGNEQFF.

The chain links TRBV25-1 to TRBJ1-5, with TRBD1 matching over 7 bases. The CDR3 sequence is 13 residues long. V gave up 6 bases and J gave up 6 bases; unmatched junction bases: 5. CDR1 is MGHDK, CDR2 SYGVNS, per germline. The CDR3 DNA follows: TGTGCCAGCAGGGGACAGAGGGGTCAGCCCCAGCATTTT. Protein product: CASRGQRGQPQHF.

The chain is built from TRBV10-1 and TRBJ2-7, with no clear D. Germline V CDR1 and CDR2: WNHNN, SYGVQD (reference sequence). This CDR3 has 14 residues. The V gene lost 3 bases and the J gene lost 4 bases, with 13 bases spanning the gap. This chain's CDR3 is CASSDAKKMYEQYF. The CDR3 region has the DNA TGCGCCAGCAGTGATGCCAAGAAAATGTACGAGCAGTACTTC.

Turning to this clone: Within the sample, other DNA sequences also encode this same CDR3. The J gene is TRBJ2-3, the V gene TRBV7-2; D possibly corresponds to TRBD1 (6 bases). Trimming took 5 bases from V and 1 from J, leaving 10 bases between them. CDR3 size: 14 residues. Per germline, CDR1 SGHTA and CDR2 FQGNSA. Here the CDR3 reads CASSPRTGTDTQYF. CDR3 nucleotides: TGTGCCAGCAGCCCGAGGACAGGCACAGATACGCAGTATTTT.

This rearrangement joins TRBV7-8 to TRBJ2-7, with TRBD2 matching over 11 bases. Germline V gene sequence: CDR1 SGHVS, CDR2 FQNEAQ. The CDR3 consists of 16 residues. Unmatched junction bases numbered 9, after V lost 5 bases and J lost 3 bases. CDR3 DNA sequence: TGTGCCAGCAGCCGAGACACTAGCGGGGGTCTCTACGAGCAGTACTTC. Translation: CASSRDTSGGLYEQYF.

The chain links TRBV10-3 to TRBJ2-1, with TRBD2 identical over 13 bases. Looked up from germline, CDR1 is ENHRY and CDR2 is SYGVKD. With V trimmed by 7 bases and J by 7 bases, 13 bases remained unmatched. The CDR3 covers 17 residues. The CDR3 sequence: CAITSGLAGVNRNEQFF. CDR3 coding DNA: TGTGCCATCACCTCCGGACTAGCGGGAGTTAATCGGAATGAGCAGTTCTTC.

DNA of the CDR3: TGTGCCAGCGGACGACTTGGCGCCCCCATAGGTGAGCAGTTCTTC. Translated, it gives CASGRLGAPIGEQFF. The chain carries TRBV7-9 and TRBJ2-1; D unresolved. The CDR3 loop spans 15 amino acids. The ends were cut back, 8 bases at V and 9 bases at J, with 23 bases in the middle. CDR1 SEHNR and CDR2 FQNEAQ come from the germline V gene (reference sequence).

The chain combines TRBV7-2 with TRBJ1-6, with TRBD1 as a possible D gene (6 bases). This CDR3 comprises 15 residues. Between the trimmed V and J ends, which lost 5 bases and 11 bases, there was a span of 19 bases. Germline lookup yields CDR1 SGHTA and CDR2 FQGNSA. Here the CDR3 reads CASSPRTQGTTPLHF. Here the CDR3 DNA reads TGTGCCAGCAGCCCCCGAACCCAGGGGACGACACCCCTCCACTTT.

As to this clone: Within the sample, other DNA sequences also encode this same CDR3. The genes are TRBV6-1 and TRBJ2-2, with TRBD2 matching 11 bases. Trimming removed 2 bases from V and 2 bases from J; junction bases left unmatched: 1. Germline lookup yields CDR1 MNHNS and CDR2 SASEGT. The CDR3 is made up of 16 amino acids. The CDR3 sequence is CASSELAGGNTGELFF. The CDR3 nucleotides read TGTGCCAGCAGTGAACTAGCGGGAGGTAACACCGGGGAGCTGTTTTTT.

The V gene is TRBV6-4, the J gene TRBJ2-3; D ambiguous. In germline, CDR1 is MRHNA, CDR2 SNTAGT. V gave up 4 bases and J gave up 2 bases, with 7 bases separating them. The CDR3 sequence is 13 residues long. The CDR3 loop reads CASSAVVTDTQYF. The CDR3 DNA reads TGTGCCAGCAGTGCCGTAGTCACAGATACGCAGTATTTT.

The chain couples TRBV9 to TRBJ1-3; the D is unclear. This CDR3 spans 15 amino acids. Deletions cut 0 bases from V and 0 bases from J, with 7 bases between. Per germline, CDR1 SGDLS and CDR2 YYNGEE. The CDR3 is CASSVELFSGNTIYF. The DNA of the CDR3 is TGTGCCAGCAGCGTAGAACTTTTCTCTGGAAACACCATATATTTT.

The CDR3 region is CASSLVNVLNEQFF. As DNA, the CDR3 is TGCGCCAGCAGCTTGGTCAACGTACTCAATGAGCAGTTCTTC. This chain uses TRBV5-1 with TRBJ2-1; D gene unclear. Germline V CDR1 and CDR2: SGHRS, YFSETQ. The CDR3 runs 14 residues. The V gene lost 0 bases and the J gene lost 6 bases, with 10 bases spanning the gap.

This chain joins TRBV18 and TRBJ2-5; unclear D gene. The CDR3 is 14 amino acids. CDR1 is KGHSH, CDR2 LQKENI, per germline. The V end lost 3 bases, the J end lost 2 bases, and 10 bases lay between the germline ends. CDR3 residues: CASSPLSAQETQYF. The CDR3 DNA follows: TGTGCCAGCTCACCTCTGTCAGCTCAAGAGACCCAGTACTTC. Full variable domain (missing parts from reference TRBV18 and TRBJ2-5): NAGVMQNPRHLVRRRGQEARLRCSPMKGHSHVYWYRQLPEEGLKFMVYLQKENIIDESGMPKERFSAEFPKEGPSILRIQQVVRGDSAAYFCASSPLSAQETQYFGPGTRLLVL.

As concerns this clone: This same CDR3 is encoded by further DNA sequences in the sample. V usage is TRBV4-1 and J usage is TRBJ2-3; the D gene is possibly TRBD2 (5 bases). Germline V gene data show CDR1 as MGHRA and CDR2 as YSYEKL. V gave up 0 bases and J gave up 3 bases, with 10 bases separating them. The CDR3 runs 15 residues. The CDR3 region is CASSQDEGGTDTQYF. In DNA form, the CDR3 reads TGCGCCAGCAGCCAAGATGAGGGCGGAACAGATACGCAGTATTTT.

V and J are TRBV2 and TRBJ1-1; the match to TRBD1 covers 8 bases. Germline CDR1 and CDR2: SNHLY and FYNNEI. CDR3 length equals 18 residues. The V gene end was trimmed by 5 bases and the J gene end by 0 bases; junction bases not matched to a gene: 14. The CDR3 protein is CASSNLYGQGLMNTEAFF. In DNA form, the CDR3 reads TGTGCCAGCAGTAACCTATATGGACAGGGTCTCATGAACACTGAAGCTTTCTTT.

Comment on this clone: At one end, the junction sequence differs from germline, possibly due to a read error. V is TRBV6-5 and J is TRBJ1-1, with a weak D call TRBD1 (5 bases). This CDR3 contains 13 residues. Germline CDR1 and CDR2: MNHEY and SVGAGI. In DNA form, the CDR3 reads TGTGCCAGCTCAGGGAGGTTGAAGACTGAAGCTTTCTTT. Encoded protein: CASSGRLKTEAFF.

In its sample, this clone was seen once. The chain combines TRBV30 with TRBJ2-2; 7 bases map to TRBD2. The CDR3 has 19 amino acids. The junction had 15 bases not matched to a gene; V was cut back by 2 bases and J by 0 bases. CDR1 is GTSNPN, CDR2 SVGIG, per germline (reference sequence). The CDR3 bases are TGTGCCTGGAGTTTAGGAGGAGTTTGGGACTACCCGAACACCGGGGAGCTGTTTTTT. Encoded protein: CAWSLGGVWDYPNTGELFF.

This chain connects TRBV9 to TRBJ1-3; D not resolved. This CDR3 comprises 16 residues. V was pared by 4 bases and J by 4 bases, with 18 bases between. Germline V CDR1 and CDR2: SGDLS, YYNGEE. Here the CDR3 DNA reads TGTGCCAGCAGCCCTAGTCACGGAAATGGAGGAAACACCATATATTTT. Protein: CASSPSHGNGGNTIYF.

In the case of this clone: Germline is not matched at one junction end, which may reflect a read error. The chain links TRBV7-9 to TRBJ2-1; D remains unclear. The CDR3 totals 12 residues. Germline CDR1 reads SEHNR; CDR2 reads FQNEAQ (reference sequence). CDR3 in amino acids: CASSLVPIGILF. The CDR3 nucleotides are TGTGCCAGCAGCTTAGTCCCCATTGGCATTCTCTTC.